The subject of this entry is one T cell receptor (beta chain). Its specificity is not known. These data originate in a study of PD-1 blockade in classical Hodgkin lymphoma. Each patient relapsed following autologous stem cell transplantation, and prior brentuximab vedotin exposure differed. Classification of best responses gave complete response, partial response or progressive disease. Profiling relied on immunoSEQ multiplex PCR, and the TCRdb table lists in-frame clones only, not all of them. The table lists tens of thousands of clones, about nine tenths of them singletons. The study's findings and limits: Patients were excluded if nivolumab began under 1 year after ASCT (the autologous transplant). Partial responders and progressors had significantly lower baseline TCR diversity.

The CDR3 length is 14 residues. CDR1 GTSNPN and CDR2 SVGIG come from the germline V gene (reference sequence). The ends were cut back, 0 bases at V and 5 bases at J, with 14 bases in the middle. The sequence derives from a human donor with classical Hodgkin lymphoma. The sample consisted of peripheral blood mononuclear cells (PBMCs), taken at baseline. The chain is built from TRBV30 and TRBJ2-7; D unresolved. CDR3 sequence (DNA): TGTGCCTGGAGTGTACTCTATTCTCCCCACGAGCAGTACTTC. Its protein is CAWSVLYSPHEQYF.